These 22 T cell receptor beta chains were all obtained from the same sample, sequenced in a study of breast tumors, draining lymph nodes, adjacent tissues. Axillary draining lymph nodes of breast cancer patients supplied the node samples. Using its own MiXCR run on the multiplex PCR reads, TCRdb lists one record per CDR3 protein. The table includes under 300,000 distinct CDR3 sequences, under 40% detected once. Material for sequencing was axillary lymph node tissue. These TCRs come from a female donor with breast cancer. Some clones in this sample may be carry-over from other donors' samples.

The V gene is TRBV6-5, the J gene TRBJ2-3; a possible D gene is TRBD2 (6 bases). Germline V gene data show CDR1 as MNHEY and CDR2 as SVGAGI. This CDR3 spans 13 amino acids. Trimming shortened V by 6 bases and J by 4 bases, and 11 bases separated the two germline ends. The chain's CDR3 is CASSRGRSDTQYF. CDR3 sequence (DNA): TGTGCCAGCAGCCGGGGGAGGTCAGATACGCAGTATTTT.

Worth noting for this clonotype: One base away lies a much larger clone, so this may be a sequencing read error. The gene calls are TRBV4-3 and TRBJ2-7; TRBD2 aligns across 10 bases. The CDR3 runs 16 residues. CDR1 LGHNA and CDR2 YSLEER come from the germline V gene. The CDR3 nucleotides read TGCGCCAACAGCCAATCAAGGACTAGCGGTTTCTACGAGCAGTACTTC. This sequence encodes CANSQSRTSGFYEQYF.

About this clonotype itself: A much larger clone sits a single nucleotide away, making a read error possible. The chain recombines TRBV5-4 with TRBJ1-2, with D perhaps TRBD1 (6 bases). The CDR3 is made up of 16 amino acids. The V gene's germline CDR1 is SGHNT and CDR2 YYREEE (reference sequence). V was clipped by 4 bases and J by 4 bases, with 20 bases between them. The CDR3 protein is CASSPGGAGHIYGYTF. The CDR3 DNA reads TGTGCCAGCAGCCCTGGGGGGGCCGGACACATCTATGGCTACACCTTC. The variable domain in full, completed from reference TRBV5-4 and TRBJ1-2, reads ETGVTQSPTHLIKTRGQQVTLRCSSQSGHNTVSWYQQALGQGPQFIFQYYREEENGRGNFPPRFSGLQFPNYSSELNVNALELDDSALYLCASSPGGAGHIYGYTFGSGTRLTVV.

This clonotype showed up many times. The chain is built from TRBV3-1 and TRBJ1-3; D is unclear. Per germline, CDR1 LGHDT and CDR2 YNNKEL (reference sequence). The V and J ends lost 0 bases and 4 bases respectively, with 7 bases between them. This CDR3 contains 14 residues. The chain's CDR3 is CASSQDSRGNTIYF. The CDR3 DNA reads TGTGCCAGCAGCCAAGATTCACGAGGAAACACCATATATTTT.

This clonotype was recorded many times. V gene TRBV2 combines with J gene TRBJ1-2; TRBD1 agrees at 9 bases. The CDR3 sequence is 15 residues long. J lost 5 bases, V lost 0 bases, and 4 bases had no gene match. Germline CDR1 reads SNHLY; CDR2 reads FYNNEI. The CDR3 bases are TGTGCCAGCAGTGAAGCCGGGACAGGGCGGTATGGCTACACCTTC. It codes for CASSEAGTGRYGYTF.

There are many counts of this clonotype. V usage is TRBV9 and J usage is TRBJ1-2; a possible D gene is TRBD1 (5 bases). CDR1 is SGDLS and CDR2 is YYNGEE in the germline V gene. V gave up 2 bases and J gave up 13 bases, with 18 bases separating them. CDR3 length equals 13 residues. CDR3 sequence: CASSVGGEGGFTF. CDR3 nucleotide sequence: TGTGCCAGCAGCGTGGGGGGGGAGGGTGGTTTCACCTTC.

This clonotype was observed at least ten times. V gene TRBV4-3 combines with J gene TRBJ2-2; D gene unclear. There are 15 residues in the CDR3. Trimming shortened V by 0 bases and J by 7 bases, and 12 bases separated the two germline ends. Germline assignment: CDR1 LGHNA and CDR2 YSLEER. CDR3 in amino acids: CASSQEGRPNGELFF. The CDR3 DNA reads TGCGCCAGCAGCCAAGAGGGCAGGCCTAACGGGGAGCTGTTTTTT.

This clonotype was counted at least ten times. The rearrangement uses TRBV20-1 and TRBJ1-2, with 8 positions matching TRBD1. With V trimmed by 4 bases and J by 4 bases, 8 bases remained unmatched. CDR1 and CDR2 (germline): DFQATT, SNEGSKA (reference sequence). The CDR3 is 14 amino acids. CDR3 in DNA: TGCAGTGCTACCATTTTGACAGGGGCCTATGGCTACACCTTC. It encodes CSATILTGAYGYTF.

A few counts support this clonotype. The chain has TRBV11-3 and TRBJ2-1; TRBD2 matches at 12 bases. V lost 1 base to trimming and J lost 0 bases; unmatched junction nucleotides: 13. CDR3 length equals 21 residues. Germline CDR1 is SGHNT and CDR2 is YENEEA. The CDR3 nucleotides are TGTGCCAGCAGCTTAGTGGGTACTCCTAGCGGGAGGGCCCTCTCCTACAATGAGCAGTTCTTC. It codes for CASSLVGTPSGRALSYNEQFF.

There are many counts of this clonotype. CDR3: CASSPGKAYGYTF. CDR3 sequence (DNA): TGTGCCAGCAGCCCAGGGAAAGCCTATGGCTACACCTTC. This rearrangement joins TRBV5-6 to TRBJ1-2; a possible D gene is TRBD1 (5 bases). The V end was cut by 4 bases, the J end by 4 bases, with 11 bases between. Per the germline V gene, CDR1 is SGHDT and CDR2 is YYEEEE. This CDR3 has 13 amino acids.

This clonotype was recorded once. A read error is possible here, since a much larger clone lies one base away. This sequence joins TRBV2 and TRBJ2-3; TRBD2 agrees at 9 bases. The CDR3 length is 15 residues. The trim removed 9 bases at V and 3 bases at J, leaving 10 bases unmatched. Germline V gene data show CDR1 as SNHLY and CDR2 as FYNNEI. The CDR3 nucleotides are TGTGCCAGAAGACTTAGCGGGGGTGGGACAGATACGCAGTATTTT. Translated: CARRLSGGGTDTQYF.

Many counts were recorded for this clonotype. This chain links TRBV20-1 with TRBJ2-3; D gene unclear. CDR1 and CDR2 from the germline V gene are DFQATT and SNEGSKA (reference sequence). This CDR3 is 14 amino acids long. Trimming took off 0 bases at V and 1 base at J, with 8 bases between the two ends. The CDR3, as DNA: TGCAGTGCTAGAGATGCGAGTCGCACAGATACGCAGTATTTT. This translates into CSARDASRTDTQYF.

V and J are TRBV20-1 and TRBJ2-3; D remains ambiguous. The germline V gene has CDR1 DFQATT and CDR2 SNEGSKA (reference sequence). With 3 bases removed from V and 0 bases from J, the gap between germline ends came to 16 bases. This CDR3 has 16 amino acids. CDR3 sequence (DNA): TGCAGTGCTAGTTCACCCACGTCTACTAGCACAGATACGCAGTATTTT. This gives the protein CSASSPTSTSTDTQYF.

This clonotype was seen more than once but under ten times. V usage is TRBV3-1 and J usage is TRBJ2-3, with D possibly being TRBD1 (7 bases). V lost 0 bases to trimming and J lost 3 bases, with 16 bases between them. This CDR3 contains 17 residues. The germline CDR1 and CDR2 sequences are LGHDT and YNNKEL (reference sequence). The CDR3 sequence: CASSQDRGRGVTDTQYF. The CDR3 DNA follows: TGTGCCAGCAGCCAAGATCGCGGCAGGGGGGTAACAGATACGCAGTATTTT.

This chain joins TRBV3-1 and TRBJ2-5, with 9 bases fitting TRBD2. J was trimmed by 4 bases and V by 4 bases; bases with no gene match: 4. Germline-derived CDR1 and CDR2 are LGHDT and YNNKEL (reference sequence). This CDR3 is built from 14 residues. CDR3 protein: CASSRGGARETQYF. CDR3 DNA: TGTGCCAGCAGCCGCGGGGGGGCCAGAGAGACCCAGTACTTC.

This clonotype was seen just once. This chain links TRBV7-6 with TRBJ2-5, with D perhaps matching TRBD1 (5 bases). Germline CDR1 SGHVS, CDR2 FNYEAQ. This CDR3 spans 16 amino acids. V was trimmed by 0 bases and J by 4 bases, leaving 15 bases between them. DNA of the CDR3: TGTGCCAGCAGCTTAGCGTGGGCAGGGAAACCAGAGACCCAGTACTTC. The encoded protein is CASSLAWAGKPETQYF.

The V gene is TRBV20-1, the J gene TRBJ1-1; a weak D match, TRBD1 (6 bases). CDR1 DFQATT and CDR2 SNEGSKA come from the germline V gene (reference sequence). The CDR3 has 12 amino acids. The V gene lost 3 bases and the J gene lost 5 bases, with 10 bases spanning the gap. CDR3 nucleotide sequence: TGCAGTGCTAGGTATGGACAGACTGAAGCTTTCTTT. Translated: CSARYGQTEAFF.

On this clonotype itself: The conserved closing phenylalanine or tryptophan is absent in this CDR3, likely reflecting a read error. In nucleotides, the CDR3 is TGCAGTGCTAGAGTCCCAGGGGGCAATCCGCCCCAGCATTGT. Its protein is CSARVPGGNPPQHC. This rearrangement joins TRBV20-1 to TRBJ1-5, with 8 bases aligning to TRBD1. The CDR3 contains 14 residues. Germline V gene data show CDR1 as DFQATT and CDR2 as SNEGSKA (reference sequence).

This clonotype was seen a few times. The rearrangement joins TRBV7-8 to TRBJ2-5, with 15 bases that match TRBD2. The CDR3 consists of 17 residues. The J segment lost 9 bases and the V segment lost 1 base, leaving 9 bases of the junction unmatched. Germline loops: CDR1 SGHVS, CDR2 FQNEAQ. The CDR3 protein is CASSLVRTSGGVKPQYF. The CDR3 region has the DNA TGTGCCAGCAGCTTAGTCAGGACTAGCGGGGGGGTAAAGCCCCAGTACTTC.

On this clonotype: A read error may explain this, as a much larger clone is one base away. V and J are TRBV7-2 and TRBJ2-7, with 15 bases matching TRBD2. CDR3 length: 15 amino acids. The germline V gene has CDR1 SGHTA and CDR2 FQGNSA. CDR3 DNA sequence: TGTGCCAGCAGCTTAGCAGGACTAGCGGGGGGGGAGCAGCACTTC. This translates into CASSLAGLAGGEQHF.

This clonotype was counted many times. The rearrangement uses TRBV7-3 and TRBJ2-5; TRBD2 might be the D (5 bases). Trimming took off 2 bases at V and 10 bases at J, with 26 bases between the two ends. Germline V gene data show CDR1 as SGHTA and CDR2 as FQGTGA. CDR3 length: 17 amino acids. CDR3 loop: CASSLGVVSGEGQVQYF. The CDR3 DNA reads TGTGCCAGCAGCTTAGGGGTTGTGAGCGGAGAGGGTCAGGTCCAGTACTTC.

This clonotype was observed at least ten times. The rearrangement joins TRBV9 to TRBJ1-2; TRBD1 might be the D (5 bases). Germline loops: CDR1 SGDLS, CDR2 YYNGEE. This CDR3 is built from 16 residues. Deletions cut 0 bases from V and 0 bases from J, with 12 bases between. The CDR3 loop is CASSVGGASSNYGYTF. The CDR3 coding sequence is TGTGCCAGCAGCGTAGGTGGGGCCTCATCTAACTATGGCTACACCTTC.